This T cell receptor (beta chain) was sequenced in a study of CXCR3-negative and CXCR3-positive naive CD8 T cells (dated by TCRdb to between 2019 and 2020). Regarding the research as a whole: In total, approximately 140 million TRB reads were obtained, or roughly 1.5 +/- 0.3 million reads per library. The diversity and physicochemical repertoire analyses included 11 donors pooled from two independent experiments. The TRBV-TRBJ cluster analysis covered naive subsets from several donors and memory cells from 3 donors.

The CDR3 runs 14 amino acids, cysteine and phenylalanine included. No DNA is recorded. For every CD8+ T cell subset, 300,000 cells were flow-sorted straight into RLT lysis buffer, and each subset was sorted in triplicate. To keep memory contaminants out, a stringent definition of naive CD8+ T cells was applied: CD45RO-CCR7+CD27+CD95-. Standard density gradient centrifugation was used to isolate peripheral blood mononuclear cells from buffy coats. Naive CXCR3-negative and CXCR3-positive CD8+ T cells were flow-sorted using a FACSAria III. Total RNA was extracted from sorted cells using an RNeasy Mini Kit. Results the study describes overall, beyond this receptor: Comparably high repertoire diversity was found in both naive subsets, whereas much lower repertoire diversity was found in memory CD8+ T cells. Similar TRBV-TRBJ usage was shown by naive CXCR3-negative and CXCR3-positive cells from the same donor, whereas distinct patterns were shown by memory cells. Freshly isolated PBMCs were used for most assays because CXCR3 expression went down partially after cryopreservation. Because surface CD5, which is linked to self-reactivity in mice, was comparable between the naive subsets, TCR interaction strength was also inferred from TRB CDR3 physicochemical properties. TRB CDR3s from CXCR3-positive naive cells showed higher hydrophobicity (lower Kidera factor 4), lower energy, and higher strength and volume indices than CXCR3-negative naive cells.

TCRdb lists the instrument as NextSeq 550. The Human TCR Profiling Kit (MiLaboratory) was used to make UMI-labeled 5' RACE TRB cDNA libraries. cDNA synthesis used the entire amount of extracted RNA, and PCR amplification then used the entire amount of cDNA produced. The libraries were made side by side, with each library going through the same number of PCR cycles. Turning to the authors' computational methods: About 53,000 +/- 9,400 unique UMI-labeled TRB cDNA molecules per library were extracted with MIGEC and MiXCR, with at least two reads per UMI required. On average, approximately 40,000 +/- 10,000 functional in-frame TRB CDR3 nucleotide clonotypes lacking stop codons were found per library. After downsampling to 5000 UMI-labeled TRB molecules per sample, diversity metrics such as normalized Shannon-Wiener and Chao1 were calculated in VDJtools. For the central five CDR3 residues, VDJtools calculated physicochemical properties weighted by clonotype size, namely interaction energy, strength, volume and Kidera factor 4. Reads reprocessed by TCRdb are summarized as one entry per CDR3 protein sequence, and DNA is absent. TCRdb, not the original authors, processed these V and J calls. This specimen's table enumerates 6,000 or so distinct CDR3 sequences. About 1.5% of the sample is taken by the ten largest.

As for this clonotype: It lacks a known antigen.

The TCR sequence derives from a human donor in good health. Some clones in this sample may be carry-over from other donors' samples. Specimen: naive CXCR3- CD8+ T cells from blood. Reading the label with the study, this specimen's cell subset or site is: CD45RO-CCR7+CD27+CD95- naive CD8+ T cells lacking CXCR3 (TNR3-). The chain was built from TRBV21-1 and TRBJ2-5; TCRdb's D call, TRBD2, is unchecked because there is no DNA. TRBV21-1 is a known pseudogene. The CDR3 protein is CPSSSQREEETQYF.